This TCR beta chain was captured by sequencing in a study of Graves' ophthalmopathy and Graves' hyperthyroidism. Scientists amplified the TCR beta CDR3 regions from RNA transcripts. First-round RT-PCR relied on HTBI primers, and a second-round multiplex PCR came next. In TCRdb, the multiplex PCR reads were re-called with MiXCR into one record per CDR3 protein. This table has around 600,000 distinct CDR3 sequences, over 40% appearing once. Remarks on this clonotype: This may come from a read error, since a much larger clone is one base off.

The TCR comes from an adult man with Graves' ophthalmopathy. The sequencing sample was made of peripheral blood.

Here the CDR3 reads CASSFGFRSSPLYF. The DNA of the CDR3 is TGTGCCAGCAGCTTCGGATTCAGGAGTTCACCCCTCTACTTT. The chain links TRBV7-3 to TRBJ1-6, with D unresolved. This CDR3 contains 14 residues. The germline V gene encodes CDR1 SGHTA and CDR2 FQGTGA. Full variable domain (outside the CDR3, taken from reference TRBV7-3 and TRBJ1-6): GAGVSQTPSNKVTEKGKYVELRCDPISGHTALYWYRQSLGQGPEFLIYFQGTGAADDSGLPNDRFFAVRPEGSVSTLKIQRTERGDSAVYLCASSFGFRSSPLYFGNGTRLTVT.